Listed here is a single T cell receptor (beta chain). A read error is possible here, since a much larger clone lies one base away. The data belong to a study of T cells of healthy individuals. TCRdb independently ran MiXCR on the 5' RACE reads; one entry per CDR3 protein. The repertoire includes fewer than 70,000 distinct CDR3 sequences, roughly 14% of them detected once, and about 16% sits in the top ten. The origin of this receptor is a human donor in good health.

CDR3 DNA: TGTGCCAGCAGTTTCTCCCACGAGCAGTACTTC. Encoded protein: CASSFSHEQYF. The rearrangement joins TRBV6-2 or TRBV6-3 to TRBJ2-7; D uncertain. Germline loops: CDR1 MNHEY, CDR2 SVGEGT. There are 11 residues in the CDR3.